This TCR beta chain was documented in a study of T cells after yellow fever vaccination. V lost 10 bases to trimming and J lost 5 bases; unmatched junction nucleotides: 10. The germline CDR1 and CDR2 sequences are ENHRY and SYGVKD. CDR3 length: 13 amino acids. This clonotype was detected many times. MiXCR, run by TCRdb on the 5' RACE reads, gives a single entry per CDR3 protein. The data contain 200,000 or so distinct CDR3 sequences, roughly 6.2% of them singletons. This TCR came from a young man who received the YFV17D yellow fever vaccine. The input for sequencing was CD4+ T cells sorted from PBMCs, taken on the day of the yellow fever booster vaccination. The chain is built from TRBV10-3 and TRBJ2-5; 7 positions match TRBD2. DNA for the CDR3: TGTGCCACCGGGGAGGGAGTCGATGAGACCCAGTACTTC. Translating it yields CATGEGVDETQYF.